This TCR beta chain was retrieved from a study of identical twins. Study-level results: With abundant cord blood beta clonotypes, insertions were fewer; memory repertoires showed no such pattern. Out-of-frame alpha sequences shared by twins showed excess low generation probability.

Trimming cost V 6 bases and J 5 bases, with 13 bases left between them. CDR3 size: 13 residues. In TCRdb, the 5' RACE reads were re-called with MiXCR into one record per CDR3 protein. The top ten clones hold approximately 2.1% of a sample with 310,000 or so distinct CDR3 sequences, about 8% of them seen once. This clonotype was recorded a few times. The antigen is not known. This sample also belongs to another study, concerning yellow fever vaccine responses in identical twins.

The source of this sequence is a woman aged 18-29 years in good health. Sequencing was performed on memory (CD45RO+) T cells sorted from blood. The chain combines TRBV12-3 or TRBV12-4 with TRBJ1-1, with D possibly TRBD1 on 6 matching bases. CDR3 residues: CASRQGRGTEAFF. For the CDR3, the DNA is TGTGCCAGCAGGCAGGGGAGAGGAACTGAAGCTTTCTTT.